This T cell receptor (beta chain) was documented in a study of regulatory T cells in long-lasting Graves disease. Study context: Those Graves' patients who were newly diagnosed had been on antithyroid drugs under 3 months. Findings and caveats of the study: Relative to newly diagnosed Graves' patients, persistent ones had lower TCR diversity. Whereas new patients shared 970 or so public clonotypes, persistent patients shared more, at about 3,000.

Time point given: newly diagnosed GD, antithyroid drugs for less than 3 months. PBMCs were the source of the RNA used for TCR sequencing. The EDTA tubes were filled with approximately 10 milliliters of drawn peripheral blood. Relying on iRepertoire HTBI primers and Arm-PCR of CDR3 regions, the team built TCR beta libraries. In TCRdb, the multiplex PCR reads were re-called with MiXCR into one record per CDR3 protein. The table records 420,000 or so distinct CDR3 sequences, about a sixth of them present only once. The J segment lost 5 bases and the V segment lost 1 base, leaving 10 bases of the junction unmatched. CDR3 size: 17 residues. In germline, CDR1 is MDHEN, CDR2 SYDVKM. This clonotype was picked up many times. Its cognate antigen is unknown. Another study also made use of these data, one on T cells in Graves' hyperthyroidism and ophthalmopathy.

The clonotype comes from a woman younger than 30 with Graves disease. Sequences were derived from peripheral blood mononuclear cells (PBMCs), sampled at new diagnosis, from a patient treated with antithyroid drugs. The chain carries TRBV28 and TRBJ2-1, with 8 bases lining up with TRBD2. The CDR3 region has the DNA TGTGCCAGCAGTTTATACCCCCAGACTAGCGCGGACAATGAGCAGTTCTTC. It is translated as CASSLYPQTSADNEQFF. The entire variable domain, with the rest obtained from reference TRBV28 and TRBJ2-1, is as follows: DVKVTQSSRYLVKRTGEKVFLECVQDMDHENMFWYRQDPGLGLRLIYFSYDVKMKEKGDIPEGYSVSREKKERFSLILESASTNQTSMYLCASSLYPQTSADNEQFFGPGTRLTVL.